Listed below are T cell receptor beta chains from one sample, sequenced in a study of T-cell reconstitution after alpha-beta-depleted transplantation in children. TCRdb analysed the PCR reads with MiXCR anew, one entry per CDR3 protein. The data contain a few hundred thousand distinct CDR3 sequences, 25% to 30% of them singletons. Sequences were derived from PBMCs, sampled before TCRalphabeta/CD19-depleted stem cell transplant. Source of these receptors: a boy younger than two with Wiskott-Aldrich syndrome, due to receive a stem cell transplant. Each CDR3 is given without its conserved first and last residue.

V | CDR3
TRBV5-1 | ASSLWTGSSYNEQF
TRBV5-1 | ASSSGTYGYT
TRBV20-1 | SARGGQGYSPLH
TRBV5-5 | ASSLGGGKNYGYT
TRBV27 | ASNPRGRVNTEAF
TRBV24-1 | ATSDPGQGTYEQY
TRBV5-1 | ASSLAPHPTGSLVEQY
TRBV7-2 | ASSRRQAPYEQY
TRBV5-1 | ASSRGTGGGNTGELF
TRBV6-5 | ASSYTGVSTEAF
TRBV5-1 | ASSLRPQGYEQY
TRBV21-1 | ASSQRDHLNQPQH
TRBV5-1 | ASSSPSGSTGTQY
TRBV6-6 | ASEAGAGELF
TRBV28 | ASSLRVQGSEQY
TRBV29-1 | SVGPGGDGNTIY
TRBV20-1 | SARGQGGDNEQF
TRBV28 | ASSLYIQSPLFEGEQY
TRBV5-1 | ASSPGLAGAFTYNEQF
TRBV7-9 | ASSPMDRGNTGELF
TRBV15 | ATSRTAATNEKLF